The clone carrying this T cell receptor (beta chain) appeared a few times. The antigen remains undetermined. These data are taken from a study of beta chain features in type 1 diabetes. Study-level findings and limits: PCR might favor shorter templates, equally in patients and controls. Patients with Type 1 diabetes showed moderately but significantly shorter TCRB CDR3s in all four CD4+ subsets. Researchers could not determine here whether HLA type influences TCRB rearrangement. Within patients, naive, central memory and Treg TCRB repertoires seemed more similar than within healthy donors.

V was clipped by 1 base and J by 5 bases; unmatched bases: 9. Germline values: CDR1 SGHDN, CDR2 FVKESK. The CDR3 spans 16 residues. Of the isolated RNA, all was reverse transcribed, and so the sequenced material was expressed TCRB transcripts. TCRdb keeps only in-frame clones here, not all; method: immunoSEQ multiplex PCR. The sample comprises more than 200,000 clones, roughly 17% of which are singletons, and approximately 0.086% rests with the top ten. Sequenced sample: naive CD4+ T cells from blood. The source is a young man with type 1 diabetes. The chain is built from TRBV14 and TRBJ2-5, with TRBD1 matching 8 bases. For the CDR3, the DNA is TGTGCCAGCAGCCAAGGCCGACAGGGGATCGGGGAGACCCAGTACTTC. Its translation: CASSQGRQGIGETQYF.